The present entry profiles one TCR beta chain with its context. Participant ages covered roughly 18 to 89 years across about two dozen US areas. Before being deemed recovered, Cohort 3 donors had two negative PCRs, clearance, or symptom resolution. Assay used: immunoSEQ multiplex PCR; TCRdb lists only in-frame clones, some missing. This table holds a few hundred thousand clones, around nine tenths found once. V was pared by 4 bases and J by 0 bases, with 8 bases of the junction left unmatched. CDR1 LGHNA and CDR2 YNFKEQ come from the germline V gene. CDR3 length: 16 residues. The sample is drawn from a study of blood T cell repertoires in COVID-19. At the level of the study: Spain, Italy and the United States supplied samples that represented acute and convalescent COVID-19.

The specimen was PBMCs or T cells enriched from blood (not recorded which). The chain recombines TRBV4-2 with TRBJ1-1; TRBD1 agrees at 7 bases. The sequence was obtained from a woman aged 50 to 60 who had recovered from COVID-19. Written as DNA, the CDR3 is TGTGCCAGCAGCCCCTCGACAGGGAGGTTGAACACTGAAGCTTTCTTT. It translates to CASSPSTGRLNTEAFF.